Listed here is a single T cell receptor beta chain. The antigen it recognizes is unknown. The sample holds no much larger clone one base away, and base qualities are not on file. These data come from a study of blood T cell repertoires in COVID-19 (TCRdb year 2020). For context, the study as a whole: Collaborator samples came from the United States, Italy and Spain and covered acute and convalescent phases of COVID-19. The prospective study material was composed of cDNA or gDNA derived from T cells, B-cell-depleted T cells, or PBMCs. Subjects who had been exposed to COVID-19, were actively infected with it, or had recovered from it provided the deeply sampled blood TCRbeta repertoires that made up the dataset. The repertoires were released in a freely available public database meant as a resource for research on the immune response to SARS-CoV-2. The samples were drawn from two sources: the first 160 participants of the ongoing ImmuneRACE study, and 1,000 to 1,500 subjects contributed by 6 global collaborators. Sample metadata almost always included a de-identified subject ID, COVID-19 status, age in years and sex. Where available, HLA class I and class II types were taken from metadata supplied by the sample provider and were not determined by assay-based typing.

The CDR3, from cysteine to phenylalanine, totals 14 residues. Only the CDR3 DNA is retained, 42 bases long and in frame from the first base. As encoded in the germline V gene, CDR1 is MNHEY while CDR2 is SVGAGI. Trimming costs V 8 bases and J 5 bases, and their ends lie 16 bases apart. One collaborating source in Seattle enrolled patients while the patients were actively infected and followed the patients over time throughout the course of disease. Whole blood was collected in K2EDTA tubes by collaborating institutions according to the institutions' own protocols. Collaborator samples were shipped for TCRbeta analysis as frozen whole blood, isolated PBMCs, or DNA extracted from either sample type. Findings and caveats that apply to the study as a whole: The quantity of clinical and demographic metadata differed by source and by participant and was supplied without curation.

The immunoSEQ Assay, a bias-controlled multiplex PCR, was used to amplify TCRbeta CDR3 regions from genomic DNA. In the original analysis: Nucleated cell counts per sample were estimated from amplification of reference gene primers within the assay. To quantify the absolute abundance of each unique TCRbeta CDR3 rearrangement, sequence reads were collapsed and filtered. Productive Simpson clonality was computed per sample as the square root of Simpson's diversity index over productive rearrangements. TCRdb obtained this table from immuneACCESS and retained in-frame rearrangements with V and J assigned. These tables miss some clones; where compared with another copy, unresolved V genes account for less than half of the shortfall, and the remainder is unexplained. D and trimming come from the DNA, and the V and J calls and clone size come from that table. The sample records 350,000 to 450,000 clones, about 89% of which are singletons. The top ten hold approximately 2.4% of the sample.

The chain employs TRBV6-5 and TRBJ1-5; TRBD1 is possibly the D segment (6 matching bases). Sequencing was carried out using peripheral blood. The sequence derives from a woman aged 60 to 75 with COVID-19, enrolled during active disease. The DNA is as follows: TGTGCCAGCGGGAGGGGGGCGCGGGATCAGCCCCAGCATTTT. Translated, it reads CASGRGARDQPQHF.